This T cell receptor (beta chain) derives from a study of T cell responses to AZD1222 COVID-19 vaccine. Whole-study findings and limits: Nearly half of spike-specific TCRs reportedly target variant regions that are unmutated in the B.1.351 and B.1.1.7 variants.

Clones were read by immunoSEQ multiplex PCR, and TCRdb kept only the in-frame ones, dropping some. In the table there are around 94,000 clones, 85% to 90% of which are singletons. This clone appeared a single time. The antigen is not known. This clonotype was obtained from an adult in good health. The material sequenced was peripheral blood, taken on day 0 of AZD1222 vaccination.

CDR3 sequence reads: CASSLQGQGNQPQHF. The CDR3 DNA follows: TGTGCCAGCAGTTTACAGGGACAGGGCAATCAGCCCCAGCATTTT. The chain recombines TRBV2 with TRBJ1-5; TRBD1 matches at 8 bases. CDR3 size: 15 residues. CDR1 and CDR2 (germline): SNHLY, FYNNEI. J gave up 2 bases and V 5 bases, and 5 bases lay outside the gene matches.